This T cell receptor beta chain appears in the sequencing data of a study of CD8+CD57+ T cells in acquired aplastic anemia. According to the study, genomic DNA was the template for TCR beta VDJ and CDR3 profiling. TCRdb reanalysed the reads using MiXCR and keeps one entry per CDR3 protein. The table records hundreds of thousands of distinct CDR3 sequences, 60% to 80% of them present only once. The sequencing input was sorted CD4+, CD8+, or CD8+CD57+ T cells (not recorded which) from PBMCs. The TCR comes from a human donor in good health, serving as a control.

The CDR3 DNA reads as TGTGCCAGCAGCTCAGGGGGGGGCGCAGATACGCAGTATTTT. Protein sequence: CASSSGGGADTQYF. This chain joins TRBV12-5 and TRBJ2-3; the D gene could be TRBD1 or TRBD2 (7 bases each). The CDR3 totals 14 residues. Germline-derived CDR1 and CDR2 are LGHNT and FRNRAP.